These T cell receptor beta chains were read from a single sample in a study of T cells expressing NK-cell markers. TCRdb re-called the 5' RACE reads and catalogs CDR3 proteins one per entry, DNA excluded. This table holds some 140,000 distinct CDR3 sequences. The sample was blood T cells: a sorted CD56 or NKG2C T cell subset, CD4+ or CD8+ T cells, or bulk PBMC T cells (not recorded which). The receptors come from a woman aged 45-65 years in good health. The CDR3 runs from the conserved cysteine through the conserved F or W.

V: TRBV11-2
J: TRBJ1-5
CDR3: CASSDTGGNQPQHF

V: TRBV4-1
J: TRBJ2-3
CDR3: CASSHRPGQGQDTQYF

V: TRBV5-6
J: TRBJ2-7
CDR3: CASSLQESGYEQYF

V: TRBV19
J: TRBJ1-2
CDR3: CASSGTGWYGYTF

V: TRBV4-2
J: TRBJ2-2
CDR3: CASSPPGLGELFF

V: TRBV14
J: TRBJ2-5
CDR3: CASSRLDQETQYF

V: TRBV5-6
J: TRBJ1-1
CDR3: CASSSGTGRPEAFF

V: TRBV2
J: TRBJ2-7
CDR3: CASSDGNPYEQYF

V: TRBV13
J: TRBJ2-3
CDR3: CASSLDLAGKSEEDTQYF

V: TRBV4-1
J: TRBJ2-1
CDR3: CASTRGGSYNEQFF

V: TRBV27
J: TRBJ2-1
CDR3: CASSVTSGRAWEQFF